This T cell receptor beta chain was found in a study of blood T cells in healthy people across ages. Germline CDR1 is SGDLS and CDR2 is YYNGEE. The CDR3 has 16 amino acids. This clonotype was observed a few times. A second PCR, run for roughly 7 to 11 cycles, used a sample-barcoded 5' primer plus a J-beta primer mix. TCRdb processed the 5' RACE reads anew with MiXCR; each CDR3 protein has one entry. The sample records approximately 760,000 distinct CDR3 sequences, around 25% being singletons. Separately, the same data were catalogued under a study of T cells of mothers and their children. Per that paper: Donation came from three healthy Caucasian mothers together with their six children.

Sequencing used blood. The rearrangement joins TRBV9 to TRBJ2-1, with D possibly matching TRBD1 (7 bases). The J call could be wrong; TRBJ2-7 is a better fit for the DNA end. The receptor was derived from a boy under 18 in good health. The CDR3 loop is CASSVGRGPGSGEQYF. CDR3 DNA sequence: TGTGCCAGCAGCGTAGGGAGGGGGCCGGGATCGGGTGAGCAGTACTTC.